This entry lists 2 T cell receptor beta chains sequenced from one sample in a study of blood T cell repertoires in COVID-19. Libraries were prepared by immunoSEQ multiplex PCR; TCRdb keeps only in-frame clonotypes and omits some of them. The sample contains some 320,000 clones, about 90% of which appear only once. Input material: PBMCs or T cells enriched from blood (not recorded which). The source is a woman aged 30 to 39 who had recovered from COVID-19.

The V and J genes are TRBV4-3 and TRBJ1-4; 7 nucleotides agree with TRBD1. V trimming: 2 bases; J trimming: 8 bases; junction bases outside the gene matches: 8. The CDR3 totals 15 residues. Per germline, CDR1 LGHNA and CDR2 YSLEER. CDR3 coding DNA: TGCGCCAGCAGCCAATACAGGGGAAGGGACGAAAAACTGTTTTTT. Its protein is CASSQYRGRDEKLFF.

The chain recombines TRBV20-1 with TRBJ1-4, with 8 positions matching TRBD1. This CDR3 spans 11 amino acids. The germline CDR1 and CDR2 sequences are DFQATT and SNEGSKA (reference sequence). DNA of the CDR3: TGCTCGACCCGGGACAGGGAAAAACTGTTTTTT. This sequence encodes CSTRDREKLFF.